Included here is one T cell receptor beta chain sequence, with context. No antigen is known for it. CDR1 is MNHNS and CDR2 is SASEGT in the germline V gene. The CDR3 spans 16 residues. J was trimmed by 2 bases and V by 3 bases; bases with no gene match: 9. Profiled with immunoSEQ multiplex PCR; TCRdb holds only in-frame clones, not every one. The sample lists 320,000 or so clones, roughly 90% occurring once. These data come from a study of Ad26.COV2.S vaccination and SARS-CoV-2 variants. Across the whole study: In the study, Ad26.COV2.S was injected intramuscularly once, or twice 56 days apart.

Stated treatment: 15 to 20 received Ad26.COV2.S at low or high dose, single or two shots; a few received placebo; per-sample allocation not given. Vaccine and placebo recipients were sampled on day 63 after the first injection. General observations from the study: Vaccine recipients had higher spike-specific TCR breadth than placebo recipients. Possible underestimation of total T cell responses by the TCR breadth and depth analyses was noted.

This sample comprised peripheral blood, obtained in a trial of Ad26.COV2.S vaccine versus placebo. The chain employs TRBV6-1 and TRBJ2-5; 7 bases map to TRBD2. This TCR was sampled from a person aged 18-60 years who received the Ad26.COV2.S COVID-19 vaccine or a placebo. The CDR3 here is CASSDQGTTGQETQYF. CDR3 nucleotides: TGTGCCAGCAGTGATCAAGGGACTACCGGTCAAGAGACCCAGTACTTC.